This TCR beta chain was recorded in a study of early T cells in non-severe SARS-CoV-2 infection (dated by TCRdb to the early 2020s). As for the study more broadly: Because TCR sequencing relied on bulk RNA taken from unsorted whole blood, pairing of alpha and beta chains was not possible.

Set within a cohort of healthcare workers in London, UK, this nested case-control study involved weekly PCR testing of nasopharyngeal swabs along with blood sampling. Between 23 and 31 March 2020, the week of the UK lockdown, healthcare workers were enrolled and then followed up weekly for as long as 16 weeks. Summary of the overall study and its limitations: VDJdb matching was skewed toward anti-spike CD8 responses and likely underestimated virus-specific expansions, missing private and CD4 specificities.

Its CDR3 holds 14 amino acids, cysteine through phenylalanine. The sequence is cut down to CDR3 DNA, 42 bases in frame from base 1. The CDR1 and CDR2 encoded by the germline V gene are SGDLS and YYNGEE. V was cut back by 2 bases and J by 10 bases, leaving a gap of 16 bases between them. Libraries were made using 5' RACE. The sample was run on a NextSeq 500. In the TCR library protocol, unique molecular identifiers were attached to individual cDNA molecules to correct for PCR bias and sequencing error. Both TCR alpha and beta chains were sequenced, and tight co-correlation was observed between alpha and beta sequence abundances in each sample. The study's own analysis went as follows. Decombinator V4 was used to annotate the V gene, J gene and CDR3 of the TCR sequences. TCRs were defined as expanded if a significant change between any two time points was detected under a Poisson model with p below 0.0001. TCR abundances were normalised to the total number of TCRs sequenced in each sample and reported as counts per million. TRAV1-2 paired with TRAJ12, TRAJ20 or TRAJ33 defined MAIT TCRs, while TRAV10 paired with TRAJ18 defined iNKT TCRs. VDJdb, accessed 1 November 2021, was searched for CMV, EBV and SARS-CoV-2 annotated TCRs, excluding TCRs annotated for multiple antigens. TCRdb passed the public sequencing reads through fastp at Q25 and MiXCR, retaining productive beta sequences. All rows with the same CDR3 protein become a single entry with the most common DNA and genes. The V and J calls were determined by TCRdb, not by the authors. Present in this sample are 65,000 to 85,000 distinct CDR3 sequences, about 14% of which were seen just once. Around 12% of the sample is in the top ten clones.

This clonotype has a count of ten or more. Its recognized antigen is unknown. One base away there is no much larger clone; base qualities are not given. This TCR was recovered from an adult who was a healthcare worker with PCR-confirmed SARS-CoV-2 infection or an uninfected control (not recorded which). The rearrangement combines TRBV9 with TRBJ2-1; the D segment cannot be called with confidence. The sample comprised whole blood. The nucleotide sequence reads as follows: TGTGCCAGCAGCGTCCGGGTTCTGGGCGGAGAGCAGTTCTTC. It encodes CASSVRVLGGEQFF.